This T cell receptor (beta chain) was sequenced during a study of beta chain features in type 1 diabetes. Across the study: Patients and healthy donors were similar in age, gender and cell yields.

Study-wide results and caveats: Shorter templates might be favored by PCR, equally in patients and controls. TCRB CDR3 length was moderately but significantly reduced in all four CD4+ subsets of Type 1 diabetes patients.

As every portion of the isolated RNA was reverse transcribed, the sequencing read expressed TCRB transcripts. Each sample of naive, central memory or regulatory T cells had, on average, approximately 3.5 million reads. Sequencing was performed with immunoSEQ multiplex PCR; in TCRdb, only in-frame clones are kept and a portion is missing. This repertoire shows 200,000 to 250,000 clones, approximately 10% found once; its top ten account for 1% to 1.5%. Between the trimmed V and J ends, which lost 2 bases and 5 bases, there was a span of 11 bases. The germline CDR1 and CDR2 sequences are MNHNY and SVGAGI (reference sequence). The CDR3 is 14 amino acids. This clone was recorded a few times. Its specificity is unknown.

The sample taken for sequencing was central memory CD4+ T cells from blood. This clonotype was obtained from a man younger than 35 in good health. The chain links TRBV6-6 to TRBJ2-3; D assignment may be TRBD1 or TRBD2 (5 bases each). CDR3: CASSYLGEQDTQYF. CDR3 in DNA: TGTGCCAGCAGTTACCTGGGGGAGCAAGATACGCAGTATTTT.